The rows below give T cell receptor beta chains drawn from one sample of a study of neurological immune-mediated disorders. TCRdb reprocessed the 5' RACE reads with MiXCR, giving one entry per CDR3 protein. The sample yields 65,000 to 90,000 distinct CDR3 sequences, 10% seen once. Sequenced material: PBMCs. The receptors were sampled from a middle-aged man in good health. Each CDR3 is given without its conserved first and last residue.

v_gene: TRBV6-6
j_gene: TRBJ2-7
CDR3aa: ASSYSDVGSGSYEQY

v_gene: TRBV12-3/TRBV12-4
j_gene: TRBJ2-7
CDR3aa: ASSFGRGLTYEQY

v_gene: TRBV7-3
j_gene: TRBJ2-7
CDR3aa: ASSLTGTREQY

v_gene: TRBV19
j_gene: TRBJ2-1
CDR3aa: ASSIVAGSSNEQF

v_gene: TRBV28
j_gene: TRBJ1-1
CDR3aa: ASTFNTEAF

v_gene: TRBV11-3
j_gene: TRBJ2-3
CDR3aa: ASSLDYPFADWAPDTQY

v_gene: TRBV29-1
j_gene: TRBJ2-5
CDR3aa: SVATGGKDQY

v_gene: TRBV5-1
j_gene: TRBJ2-1
CDR3aa: ASASETSFNEQF

v_gene: TRBV6-2/TRBV6-3
j_gene: TRBJ1-5
CDR3aa: ASSYSTTRTKGSNQPQH

v_gene: TRBV5-1
j_gene: TRBJ2-5
CDR3aa: ASSFGQKETQY

v_gene: TRBV2
j_gene: TRBJ2-2
CDR3aa: ASRGPPDTGELF

v_gene: TRBV12-3/TRBV12-4
j_gene: TRBJ1-5
CDR3aa: ASSFWAQGTRFQH

v_gene: TRBV12-3/TRBV12-4
j_gene: TRBJ2-5
CDR3aa: ASTPGRFRQTQY

v_gene: TRBV7-2
j_gene: TRBJ1-3
CDR3aa: ASSERTGRKY

v_gene: TRBV20-1
j_gene: TRBJ2-2
CDR3aa: SARPLWEAPNTGELF

v_gene: TRBV18
j_gene: TRBJ1-1
CDR3aa: ASSSGGGDTEAF

v_gene: TRBV5-1
j_gene: TRBJ2-1
CDR3aa: ASSLQTGLSYNEQF

v_gene: TRBV5-1
j_gene: TRBJ2-3
CDR3aa: ASSLAGVTDTQY

v_gene: TRBV7-2
j_gene: TRBJ2-5
CDR3aa: ASSPGRQETQY

v_gene: TRBV29-1
j_gene: TRBJ1-1
CDR3aa: SGGGQGTWNTEAF

v_gene: TRBV28
j_gene: TRBJ1-1
CDR3aa: ASSLRGVNTEAF

v_gene: TRBV7-2
j_gene: TRBJ2-7
CDR3aa: ASSFIGGDSYEQY

v_gene: TRBV29-1
j_gene: TRBJ2-1
CDR3aa: SVVLSYNEQF

v_gene: TRBV10-3
j_gene: TRBJ2-7
CDR3aa: ALERASGIRNEQY

v_gene: TRBV12-3/TRBV12-4
j_gene: TRBJ1-5
CDR3aa: ASSLPDSFNQPQH

v_gene: TRBV5-1
j_gene: TRBJ2-7
CDR3aa: ASRPTSGSAGDYEQY

v_gene: TRBV5-6
j_gene: TRBJ1-2
CDR3aa: ASSYSLNGYT

v_gene: TRBV6-5
j_gene: TRBJ2-3
CDR3aa: ASSSGVAQY

v_gene: TRBV11-2
j_gene: TRBJ1-1
CDR3aa: ASSLGLFEVNTEAF

v_gene: TRBV7-2
j_gene: TRBJ2-3
CDR3aa: ARKGGADTQY

v_gene: TRBV29-1
j_gene: TRBJ2-1
CDR3aa: SVTSLNEQF

v_gene: TRBV2
j_gene: TRBJ2-5
CDR3aa: ASSTSGTDRMYQETQY

v_gene: TRBV15
j_gene: TRBJ2-3
CDR3aa: ATSKLAGVTDTQY

v_gene: TRBV7-9
j_gene: TRBJ2-7
CDR3aa: ASSSIAGGEQY

v_gene: TRBV28
j_gene: TRBJ2-5
CDR3aa: ASSPVFQETQY

v_gene: TRBV7-2
j_gene: TRBJ2-5
CDR3aa: ASSLGLLAGGQTQY

v_gene: TRBV7-9
j_gene: TRBJ2-7
CDR3aa: ASSLVPPVAYEQY

v_gene: TRBV12-3/TRBV12-4
j_gene: TRBJ2-1
CDR3aa: ASSLGLALTGDEQF

v_gene: TRBV20-1
j_gene: TRBJ2-3
CDR3aa: SAPLVTDTQY

v_gene: TRBV28
j_gene: TRBJ2-1
CDR3aa: ASSRTAIYNEQF

v_gene: TRBV14
j_gene: TRBJ1-2
CDR3aa: ASSHDRGVYGYT